This T cell receptor beta chain emerged from a study of T-cell memory formation after mild COVID-19. About the research overall: The TCR clusters were mostly specific to one donor.

Notes on this clonotype: Antigen unknown.

V lost 3 bases to trimming and J lost 2 bases, with 8 bases between them. Germline V gene data show CDR1 as MGHDK and CDR2 as SYGVNS. This CDR3 region has 14 residues. 5'RACE with constant-segment primers built TCRalpha and TCRbeta cDNA libraries with UMIs. Via MiXCR, TCRdb re-called the 5' RACE reads, giving one row per CDR3 protein. The sample lists 110,000 to 150,000 distinct CDR3 sequences, almost 25% occurring once. Points from the study as a whole: Within pre-infection memory, some responding clones were found, suggesting cross-reactive memory joined. Clones that contracted clustered mainly in CM and EM if CD4+ and in EMRA if CD8+.

The sequence derives from an adult woman who had mild COVID-19 (a few samples of this study predate the infection). Cell type and time point are not known. The V gene is TRBV25-1, the J gene TRBJ2-1; D unresolved. The sample was PBMCs or a T cell subset sorted from them (not recorded which). CDR3 region: CASSDPGPYNEQFF. CDR3 DNA: TGTGCCAGCAGTGACCCTGGCCCCTACAATGAGCAGTTCTTC. Filled out from reference TRBV25-1 and TRBJ2-1, the complete variable domain reads EADIYQTPRYLVIGTGKKITLECSQTMGHDKMYWYQQDPGMELHLIHYSYGVNSTEKGDLSSESTVSRIRTEHFPLTLESARPSHTSQYLCASSDPGPYNEQFFGPGTRLTVL.